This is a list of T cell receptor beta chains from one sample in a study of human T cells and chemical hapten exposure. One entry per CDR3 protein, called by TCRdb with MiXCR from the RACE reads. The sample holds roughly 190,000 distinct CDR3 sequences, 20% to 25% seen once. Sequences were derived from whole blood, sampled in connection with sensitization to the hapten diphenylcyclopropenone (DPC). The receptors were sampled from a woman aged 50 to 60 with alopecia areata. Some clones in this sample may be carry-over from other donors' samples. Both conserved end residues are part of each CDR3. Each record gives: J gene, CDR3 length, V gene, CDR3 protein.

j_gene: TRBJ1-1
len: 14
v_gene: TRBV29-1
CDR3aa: CSVERTVLNTEAFF

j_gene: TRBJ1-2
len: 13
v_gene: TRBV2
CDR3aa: CASSGSGWSDYTF

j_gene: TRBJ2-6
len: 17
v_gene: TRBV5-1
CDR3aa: CASSSDVGSSGANVLTF

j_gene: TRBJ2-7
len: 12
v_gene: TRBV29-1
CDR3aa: CSVGVASYEQYF

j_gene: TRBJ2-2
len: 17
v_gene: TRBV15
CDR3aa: CATSIGRGLSNTGELFF

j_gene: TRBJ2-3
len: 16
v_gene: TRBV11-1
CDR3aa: CASSLDNSFGTDTQYF

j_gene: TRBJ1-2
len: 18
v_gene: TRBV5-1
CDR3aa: CASSLEGQGTYGNYGYTF

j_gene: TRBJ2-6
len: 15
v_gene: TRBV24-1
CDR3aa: CATSRGAAGANVLTF

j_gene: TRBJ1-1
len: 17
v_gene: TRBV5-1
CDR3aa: CASRSGTATFVNTEAFF

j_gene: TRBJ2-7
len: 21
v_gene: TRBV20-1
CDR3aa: CSARDSGDIGYRASGTYEQYF

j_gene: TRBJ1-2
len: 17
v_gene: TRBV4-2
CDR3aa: CASSQRQGESANYGYTF

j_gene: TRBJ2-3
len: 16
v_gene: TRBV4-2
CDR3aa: CASSQDLRSWVDTQYF

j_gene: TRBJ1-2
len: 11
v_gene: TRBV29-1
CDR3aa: CSVEGADGYTF

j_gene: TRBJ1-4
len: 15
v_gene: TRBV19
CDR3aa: CASSRQAPTNEKLFF

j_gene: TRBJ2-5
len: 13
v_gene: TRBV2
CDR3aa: CASSVLRQETQYF

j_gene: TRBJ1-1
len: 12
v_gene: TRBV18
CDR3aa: CASSSVAAEAFF

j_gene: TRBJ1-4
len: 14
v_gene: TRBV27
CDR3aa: CASSFAGWREKLFF

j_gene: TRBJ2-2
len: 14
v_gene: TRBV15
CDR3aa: CATSRDLRAGELFF

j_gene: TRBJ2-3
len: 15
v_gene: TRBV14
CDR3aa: CASSQDTFYTDTQYF

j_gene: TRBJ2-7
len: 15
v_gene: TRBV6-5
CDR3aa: CASSYSPGLSYEQYF

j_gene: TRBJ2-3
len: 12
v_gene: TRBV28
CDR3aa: CASSQTRRLYYF

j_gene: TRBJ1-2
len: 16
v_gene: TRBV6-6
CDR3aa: CASSYSTPSNGYGYTF

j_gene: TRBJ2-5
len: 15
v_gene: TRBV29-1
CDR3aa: CSVLGGRQWQETQYF

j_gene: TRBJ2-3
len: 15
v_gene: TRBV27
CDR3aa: CASSLYGQVPDTQYF

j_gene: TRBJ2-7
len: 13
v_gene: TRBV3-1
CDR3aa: CASSLHQGSGQYF

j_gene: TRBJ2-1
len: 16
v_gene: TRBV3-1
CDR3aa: CASSSPGTSPLGEQFF